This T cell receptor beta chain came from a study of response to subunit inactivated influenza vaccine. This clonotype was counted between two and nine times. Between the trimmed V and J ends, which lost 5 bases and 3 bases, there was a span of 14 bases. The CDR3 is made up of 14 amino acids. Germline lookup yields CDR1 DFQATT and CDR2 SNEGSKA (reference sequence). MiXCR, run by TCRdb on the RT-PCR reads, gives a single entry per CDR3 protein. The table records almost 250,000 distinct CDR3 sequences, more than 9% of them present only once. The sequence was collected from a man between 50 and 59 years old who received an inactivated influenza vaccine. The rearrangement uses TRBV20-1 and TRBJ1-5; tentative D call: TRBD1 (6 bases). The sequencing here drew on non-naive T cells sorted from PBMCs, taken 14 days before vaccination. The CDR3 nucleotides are TGCAGTGCTTTGGTCGGGGGGGCCAATCAGCCCCAGCATTTT. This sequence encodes CSALVGGANQPQHF.